The clone carrying this T cell receptor beta chain was counted a few times. Its antigen is unknown. Germline values: CDR1 DFQATT, CDR2 SNEGSKA (reference sequence). The CDR3 contains 15 residues. Trimming removed 3 bases from V and 2 bases from J, with 14 bases in between. MiXCR, applied by TCRdb to the RT-PCR reads, yields one record per CDR3 protein. The data contain more than 250,000 distinct CDR3 sequences, around a fifth of them singletons. These data originate in a study of response to subunit inactivated influenza vaccine. Findings of the study overall: Only a handful of new T cells, the authors suggested, are recruited with each seasonal influenza vaccination.

The genes are TRBV20-1 and TRBJ1-5; tentative D call: TRBD1 (6 bases). This TCR was recovered from a man aged 50 to 69 who received an inactivated influenza vaccine. Specimen: PBMCs from blood, collected about 20 months after vaccination. The CDR3 DNA reads TGCAGTGCTAGTAGAGGGGCAGGGGGCAATCAGCCCCAGCATTTT. It codes for CSASRGAGGNQPQHF.